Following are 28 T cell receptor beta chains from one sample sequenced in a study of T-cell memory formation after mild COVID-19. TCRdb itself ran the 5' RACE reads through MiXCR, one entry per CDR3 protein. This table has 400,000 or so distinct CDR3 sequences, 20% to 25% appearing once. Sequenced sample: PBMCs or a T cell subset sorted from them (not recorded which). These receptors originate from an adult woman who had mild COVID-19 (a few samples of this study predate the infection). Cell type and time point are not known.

The CDR3 sequence is CASSKEGSIEQYF. The CDR3 coding sequence is TGTGCCAGCAGCAAAGAGGGCAGTATAGAGCAGTACTTC. The gene calls are TRBV21-1 and TRBJ2-7; the D segment call TRBD2 is taken from the table without a DNA check. TRBV21-1 is a pseudogene. The CDR3 consists of 13 residues.

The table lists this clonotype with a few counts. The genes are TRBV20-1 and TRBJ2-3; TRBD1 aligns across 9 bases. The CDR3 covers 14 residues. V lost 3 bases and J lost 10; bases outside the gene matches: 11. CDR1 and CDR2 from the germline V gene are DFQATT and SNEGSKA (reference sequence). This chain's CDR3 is CSASMGTGTLAQYF. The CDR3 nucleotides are TGCAGTGCTAGTATGGGGACAGGGACACTCGCGCAGTATTTT.

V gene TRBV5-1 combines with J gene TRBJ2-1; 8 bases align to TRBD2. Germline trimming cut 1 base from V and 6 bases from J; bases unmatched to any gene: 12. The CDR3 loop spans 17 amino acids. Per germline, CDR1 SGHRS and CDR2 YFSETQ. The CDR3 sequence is CASSLWRIGLAFNEQFF. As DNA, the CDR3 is TGCGCCAGCAGCTTGTGGAGGATCGGACTAGCTTTCAATGAGCAGTTCTTC.

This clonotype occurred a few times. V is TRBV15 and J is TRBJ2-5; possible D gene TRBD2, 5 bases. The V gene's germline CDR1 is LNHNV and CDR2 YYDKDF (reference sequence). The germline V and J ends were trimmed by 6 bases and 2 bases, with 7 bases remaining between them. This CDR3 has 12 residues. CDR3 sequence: CATRDLQETQYF. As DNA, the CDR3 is TGTGCCACCAGGGACTTACAAGAGACCCAGTACTTC.

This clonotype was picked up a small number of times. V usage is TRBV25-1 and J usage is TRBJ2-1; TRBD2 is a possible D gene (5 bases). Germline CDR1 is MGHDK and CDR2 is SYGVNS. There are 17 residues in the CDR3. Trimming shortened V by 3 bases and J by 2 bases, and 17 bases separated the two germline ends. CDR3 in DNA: TGTGCCAGCAGTGAGGTTCGGCTAGCTCACACCTACAATGAGCAGTTCTTC. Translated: CASSEVRLAHTYNEQFF.

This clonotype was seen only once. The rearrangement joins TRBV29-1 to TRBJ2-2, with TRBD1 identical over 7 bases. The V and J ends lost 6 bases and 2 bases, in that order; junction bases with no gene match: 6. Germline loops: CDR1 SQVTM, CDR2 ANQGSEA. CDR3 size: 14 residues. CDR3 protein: CSVGRDSNTGELFF. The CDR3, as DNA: TGCAGCGTCGGTAGGGACAGTAACACCGGGGAGCTGTTTTTT.

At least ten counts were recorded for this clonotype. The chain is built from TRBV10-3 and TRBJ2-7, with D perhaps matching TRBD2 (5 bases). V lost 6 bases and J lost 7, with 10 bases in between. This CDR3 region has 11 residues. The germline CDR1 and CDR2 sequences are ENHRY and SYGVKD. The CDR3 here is CAISDYPEQYF. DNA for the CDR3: TGTGCCATCAGCGACTATCCTGAGCAGTACTTC.

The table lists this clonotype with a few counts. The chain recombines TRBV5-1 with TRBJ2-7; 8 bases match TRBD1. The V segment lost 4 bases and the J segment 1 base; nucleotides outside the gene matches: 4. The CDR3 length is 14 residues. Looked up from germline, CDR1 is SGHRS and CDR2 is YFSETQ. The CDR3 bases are TGCGCCAGCAGCATCGGACAGGGATCCTACGAGCAGTACTTC. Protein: CASSIGQGSYEQYF. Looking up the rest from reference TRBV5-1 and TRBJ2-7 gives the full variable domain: KAGVTQTPRYLIKTRGQQVTLSCSPISGHRSVSWYQQTPGQGLQFLFEYFSETQRNKGNFPGRFSGRQFSNSRSEMNVSTLELGDSALYLCASSIGQGSYEQYFGPGTRLTVT.

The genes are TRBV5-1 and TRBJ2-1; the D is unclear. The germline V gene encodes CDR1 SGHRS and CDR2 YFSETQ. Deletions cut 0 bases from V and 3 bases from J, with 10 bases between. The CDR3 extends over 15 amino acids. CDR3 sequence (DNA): TGCGCCAGCAGCTTGGCCGTGGGCCGCTACAATGAGCAGTTCTTC. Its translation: CASSLAVGRYNEQFF.

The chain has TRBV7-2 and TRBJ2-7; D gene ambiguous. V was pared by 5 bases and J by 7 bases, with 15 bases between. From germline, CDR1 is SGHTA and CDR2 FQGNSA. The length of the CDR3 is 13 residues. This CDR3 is CASSEKGTREQYF. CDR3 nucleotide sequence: TGTGCCAGCAGCGAAAAGGGTACGAGAGAGCAGTACTTC.

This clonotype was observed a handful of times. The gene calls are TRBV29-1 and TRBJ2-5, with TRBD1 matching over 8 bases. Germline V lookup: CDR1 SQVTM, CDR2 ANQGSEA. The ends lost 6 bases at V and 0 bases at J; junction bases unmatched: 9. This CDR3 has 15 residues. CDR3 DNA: TGCAGCGTAGAAAGGACAGGGACATACCAAGAGACCCAGTACTTC. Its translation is CSVERTGTYQETQYF.

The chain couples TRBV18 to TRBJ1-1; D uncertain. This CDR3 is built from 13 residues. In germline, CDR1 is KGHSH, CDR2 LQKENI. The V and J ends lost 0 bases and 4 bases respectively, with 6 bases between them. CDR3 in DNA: TGTGCCAGCTCACCACCGGTTCGCACTGAAGCTTTCTTT. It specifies CASSPPVRTEAFF. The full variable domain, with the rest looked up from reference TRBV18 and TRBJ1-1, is NAGVMQNPRHLVRRRGQEARLRCSPMKGHSHVYWYRQLPEEGLKFMVYLQKENIIDESGMPKERFSAEFPKEGPSILRIQQVVRGDSAAYFCASSPPVRTEAFFGQGTRLTVV.

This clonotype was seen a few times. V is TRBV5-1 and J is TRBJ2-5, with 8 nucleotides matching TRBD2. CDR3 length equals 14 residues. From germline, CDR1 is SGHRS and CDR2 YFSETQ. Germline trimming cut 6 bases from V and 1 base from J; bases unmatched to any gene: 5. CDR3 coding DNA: TGCGCCAGCATGAGCGGGGGCTTCCAAGAGACCCAGTACTTC. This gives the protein CASMSGGFQETQYF.

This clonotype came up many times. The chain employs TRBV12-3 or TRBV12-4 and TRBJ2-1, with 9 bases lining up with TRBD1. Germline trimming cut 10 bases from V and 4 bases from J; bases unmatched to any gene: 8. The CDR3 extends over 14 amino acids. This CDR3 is CANGRTGEYNEQFF. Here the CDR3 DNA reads TGTGCCAACGGCCGGACAGGGGAATACAATGAGCAGTTCTTC.

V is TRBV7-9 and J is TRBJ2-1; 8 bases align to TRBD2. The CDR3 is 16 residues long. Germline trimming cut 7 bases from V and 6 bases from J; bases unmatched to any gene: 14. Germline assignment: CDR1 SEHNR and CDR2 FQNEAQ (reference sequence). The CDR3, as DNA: TGTGCCAGCACCCCCGGGTGGGGACTAGAGCTCAATGAGCAGTTCTTC. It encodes CASTPGWGLELNEQFF.

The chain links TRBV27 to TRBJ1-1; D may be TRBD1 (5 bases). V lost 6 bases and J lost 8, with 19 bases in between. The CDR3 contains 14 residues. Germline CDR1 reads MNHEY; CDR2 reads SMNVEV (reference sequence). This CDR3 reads CASSYRSYPREAFF. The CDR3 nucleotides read TGTGCCAGCAGCTACAGGAGCTACCCGAGAGAAGCTTTCTTT.

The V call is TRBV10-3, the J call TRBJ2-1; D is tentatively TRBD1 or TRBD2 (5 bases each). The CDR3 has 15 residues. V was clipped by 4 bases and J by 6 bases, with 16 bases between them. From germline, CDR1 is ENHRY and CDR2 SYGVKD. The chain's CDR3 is CAISGQGGAGNEQFF. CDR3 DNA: TGTGCCATCAGTGGCCAGGGTGGTGCGGGCAATGAGCAGTTCTTC.

CDR3 sequence (DNA): TGTGCCAGCAGTCCTCCGATTACGTTCTCCTACGAGCAGTACTTC. Translating it yields CASSPPITFSYEQYF. The rearrangement links TRBV2 to TRBJ2-7; D unresolved. Germline CDR1 and CDR2: SNHLY and FYNNEI. This CDR3 spans 15 amino acids. The V and J ends lost 5 bases and 0 bases respectively, with 14 bases between them.

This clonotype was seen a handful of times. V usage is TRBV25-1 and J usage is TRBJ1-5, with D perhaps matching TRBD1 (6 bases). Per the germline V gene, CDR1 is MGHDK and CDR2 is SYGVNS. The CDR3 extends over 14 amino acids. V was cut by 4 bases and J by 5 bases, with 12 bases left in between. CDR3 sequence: CASSGTGFHQPQHF. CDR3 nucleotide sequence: TGTGCCAGCAGTGGCACAGGGTTCCATCAGCCCCAGCATTTT. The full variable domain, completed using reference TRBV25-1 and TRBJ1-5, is EADIYQTPRYLVIGTGKKITLECSQTMGHDKMYWYQQDPGMELHLIHYSYGVNSTEKGDLSSESTVSRIRTEHFPLTLESARPSHTSQYLCASSGTGFHQPQHFGDGTRLSIL.

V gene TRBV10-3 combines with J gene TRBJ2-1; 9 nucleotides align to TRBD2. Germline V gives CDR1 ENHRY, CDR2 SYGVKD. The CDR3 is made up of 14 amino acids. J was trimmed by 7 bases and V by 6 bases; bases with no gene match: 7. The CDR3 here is CAIRGASGANEQFF. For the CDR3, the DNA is TGTGCCATCAGGGGGGCTAGCGGGGCAAATGAGCAGTTCTTC.

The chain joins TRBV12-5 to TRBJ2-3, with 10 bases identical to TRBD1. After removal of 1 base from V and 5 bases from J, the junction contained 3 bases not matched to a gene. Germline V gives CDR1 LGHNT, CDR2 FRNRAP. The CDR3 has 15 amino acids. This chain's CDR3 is CASGLGQGAGDTQYF. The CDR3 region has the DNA TGTGCTAGTGGTTTGGGACAGGGGGCTGGAGATACGCAGTATTTT.

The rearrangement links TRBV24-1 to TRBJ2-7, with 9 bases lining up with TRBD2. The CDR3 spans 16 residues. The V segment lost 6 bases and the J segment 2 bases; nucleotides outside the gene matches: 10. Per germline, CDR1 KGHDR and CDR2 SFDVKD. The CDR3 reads CATSPSGVLFTYEQYF. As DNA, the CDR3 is TGTGCCACCAGTCCTAGCGGGGTCCTTTTTACCTACGAGCAGTACTTC.

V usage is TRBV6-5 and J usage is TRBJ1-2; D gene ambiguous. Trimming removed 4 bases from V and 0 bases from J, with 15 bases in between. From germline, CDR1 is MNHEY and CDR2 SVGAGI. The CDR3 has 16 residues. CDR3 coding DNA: TGTGCCAGCAGTTGTAATGGCGGGAGAGCTAACTATGGCTACACCTTC. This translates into CASSCNGGRANYGYTF.

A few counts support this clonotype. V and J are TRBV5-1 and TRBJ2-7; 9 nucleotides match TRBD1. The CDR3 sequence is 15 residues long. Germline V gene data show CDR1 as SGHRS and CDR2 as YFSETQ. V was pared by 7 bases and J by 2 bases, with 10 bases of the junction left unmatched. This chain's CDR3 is CASGSGQGSPYEQYF. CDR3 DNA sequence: TGCGCCAGCGGTTCCGGACAGGGGAGTCCCTACGAGCAGTACTTC.

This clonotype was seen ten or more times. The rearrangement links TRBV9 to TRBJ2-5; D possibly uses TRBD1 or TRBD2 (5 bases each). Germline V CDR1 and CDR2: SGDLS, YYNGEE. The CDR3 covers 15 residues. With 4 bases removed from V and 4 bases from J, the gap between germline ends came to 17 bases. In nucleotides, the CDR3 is TGTGCCAGCAGCCCAGACGGGCAGGGACGAGAGACCCAGTACTTC. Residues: CASSPDGQGRETQYF.

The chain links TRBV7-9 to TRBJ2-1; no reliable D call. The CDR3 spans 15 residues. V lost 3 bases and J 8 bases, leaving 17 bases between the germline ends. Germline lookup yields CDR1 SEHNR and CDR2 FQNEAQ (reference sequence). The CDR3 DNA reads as TGTGCCAGCAGCTTGGCCTCTGGGTTGTTTGATGAGCAGTTCTTC. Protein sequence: CASSLASGLFDEQFF.

CDR3 loop: CASSIGQTLGEQYF. CDR3 nucleotides: TGTGCCAGTAGTATCGGGCAGACCCTCGGCGAGCAGTACTTC. V is TRBV19 and J is TRBJ2-7; D unclear. The CDR3 consists of 14 residues. V lost 3 bases, J lost 6 bases, and 15 bases lay in between. From germline, CDR1 is LNHDA and CDR2 SQIVND (reference sequence).

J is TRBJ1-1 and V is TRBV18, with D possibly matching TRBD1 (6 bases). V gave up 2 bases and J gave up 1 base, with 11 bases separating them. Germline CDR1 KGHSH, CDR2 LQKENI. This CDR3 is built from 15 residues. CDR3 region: CASSPGGRANTEAFF. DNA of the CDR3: TGTGCCAGCTCACCAGGGGGCAGGGCGAACACTGAAGCTTTCTTT.